These 12 T cell receptor beta chains share one sample of origin, sequenced in a study of T-cell memory formation after mild COVID-19. TCRdb processed the 5' RACE reads anew with MiXCR; each CDR3 protein has one entry. The data hold approximately 560,000 distinct CDR3 sequences, with around a sixth observed a single time. Material for sequencing was PBMCs or a T cell subset sorted from them (not recorded which). These TCRs come from an adult woman who had mild COVID-19 (a few samples of this study predate the infection). Cell type and time point are not known.

The chain couples TRBV14 to TRBJ1-1; D not certain. CDR1 is SGHDN, CDR2 FVKESK, per germline. V was trimmed by 0 bases and J by 0 bases, leaving 14 bases between them. There are 17 residues in the CDR3. Here the CDR3 DNA reads TGTGCCAGCAGCCAAGATTGGGGAGGGCGCTTGAACACTGAAGCTTTCTTT. This translates into CASSQDWGGRLNTEAFF.

The chain has TRBV5-4 and TRBJ2-3, with 7 bases identical to TRBD2. This CDR3 has 15 amino acids. Trimming cost V 1 base and J 1 base; bases outside gene matches: 3. Germline CDR1 SGHNT, CDR2 YYREEE (reference sequence). The CDR3 protein is CASSLREEGTDTQYF. CDR3 in DNA: TGTGCCAGCAGCTTGCGGGAGGAGGGCACAGATACGCAGTATTTT.

CDR3 region: CASSLSLGATGNTIYF. In DNA form, the CDR3 reads TGTGCCAGCAGCTTGTCTCTTGGGGCCACTGGAAACACCATATATTTT. This chain connects TRBV7-9 to TRBJ1-3, with TRBD1 as a possible D gene (5 bases). V shed 3 bases and J shed 2 bases, with 14 bases lying between them. The CDR3 runs to 16 residues. Germline V gene sequence: CDR1 SEHNR, CDR2 FQNEAQ (reference sequence).

This clonotype was seen a handful of times. This sequence joins TRBV12-3 or TRBV12-4 and TRBJ2-5; TRBD1 agrees at 10 bases. The CDR3 is 13 amino acids. Trimming cost V 6 bases and J 5 bases; bases outside gene matches: 3. The CDR3 is CASRPDRGETQYF. CDR3 in DNA: TGTGCCAGCAGGCCGGACAGGGGGGAGACCCAGTACTTC.

This clonotype has just a few counts. The CDR3 reads CSAREDSTDTQYF. CDR3 nucleotides: TGCAGTGCTAGAGAGGACAGCACAGATACGCAGTATTTT. The rearrangement links TRBV20-1 to TRBJ2-3; D unresolved. The germline CDR1 and CDR2 sequences are DFQATT and SNEGSKA (reference sequence). The CDR3 totals 13 residues. Trimming removed 0 bases from V and 0 bases from J, with 4 bases in between.

The V and J genes are TRBV29-1 and TRBJ2-7; perhaps D is TRBD1 or TRBD2 (5 bases each). V lost 3 bases to trimming and J lost 4 bases, with 10 bases between them. This CDR3 contains 12 residues. CDR1 and CDR2 (germline): SQVTM, ANQGSEA. The DNA for the CDR3 is TGCAGCGTTGATTCTGGGGGATACGAGCAGTACTTC. This sequence encodes CSVDSGGYEQYF.

This clonotype has more than one count but fewer than ten. The chain joins TRBV6-1 to TRBJ2-7; either TRBD1 or TRBD2 may supply D (7 bases each). Deletions cut 7 bases from V and 3 bases from J, with 25 bases between. Germline V gene data show CDR1 as MNHNS and CDR2 as SASEGT. The CDR3 has 17 amino acids. This CDR3 is CASIPTGVREGSYEQYF. The CDR3 bases are TGTGCCAGCATCCCAACAGGGGTTAGGGAGGGAAGCTACGAGCAGTACTTC.

The J gene is TRBJ1-1, the V gene TRBV14, with D possibly being TRBD1 (5 bases). V lost 2 bases and J lost 6, with 10 bases in between. The germline gives CDR1 SGHDN, CDR2 FVKESK. The CDR3 sequence is 13 residues long. The CDR3 region has the DNA TGTGCCAGCAGCCAATATGGGGGAGCTGAAGCTTTCTTT. It encodes CASSQYGGAEAFF.

This clonotype was detected only a few times. The chain combines TRBV12-3 or TRBV12-4 with TRBJ2-2, with D unclear. Trimming shortened V by 5 bases and J by 4 bases, and 11 bases separated the two germline ends. The CDR3 runs 14 residues. The CDR3, as DNA: TGTGCCAGCAGTCTGAAGATTGGCACCGGGGAGCTGTTTTTT. It yields the protein CASSLKIGTGELFF.

This chain connects TRBV14 to TRBJ2-5, with D unresolved. CDR1 SGHDN and CDR2 FVKESK come from the germline V gene. Trimming pared 1 base from V and 9 bases from J, leaving 9 bases between. The CDR3 length is 12 residues. The chain's CDR3 is CASSQARLAQYF. Here the CDR3 DNA reads TGTGCCAGCAGCCAAGCGCGTTTGGCCCAGTACTTC.

The V call is TRBV7-6, the J call TRBJ2-3; 13 nucleotides line up with TRBD2. After removal of 5 bases from V and 2 bases from J, the junction contained 7 bases not matched to a gene. The germline V gene has CDR1 SGHVS and CDR2 FNYEAQ. The CDR3 totals 17 residues. The CDR3 loop reads CASSGQGLAGPTDTQYF. The CDR3 DNA sequence: TGTGCCAGCAGCGGACAGGGACTAGCGGGACCCACAGATACGCAGTATTTT.

The V and J genes are TRBV28 and TRBJ2-7; possibly TRBD1 for D (6 bases). V was clipped by 2 bases and J by 2 bases, with 22 bases between them. Germline V gene lookup returns CDR1 MDHEN and CDR2 SYDVKM. CDR3 length: 18 amino acids. CDR3 protein: CASSLTFGVSDRTYEQYF. The CDR3 coding sequence is TGTGCCAGCAGTTTAACGTTCGGGGTTTCTGACAGGACCTACGAGCAGTACTTC.